This note documents a single TCR beta chain sequence. Which antigen it targets is not known. Within one base of it there is no much larger clone, and no base qualities were kept. The sample belongs to a study of blood T cell repertoires in COVID-19 (dated by TCRdb to 2020 to 2022). Describing the broader study: Collaborator samples came from the United States, Italy and Spain and covered acute and convalescent phases of COVID-19. The material from the prospective study consisted of cDNA or gDNA derived from T cells, B-cell-depleted T cells, or PBMCs. Subjects who had been exposed to COVID-19, were actively infected with it, or had recovered from it provided the deeply sampled blood TCRbeta repertoires that made up the dataset. A freely available public database, intended as a resource for researchers studying the immune response to SARS-CoV-2, is where the repertoires were released. Samples came from the ongoing ImmuneRACE study (first 160 participants) plus 1,254 subjects from 6 global collaborators. Sample metadata almost always included a de-identified subject ID, COVID-19 status, age in years and sex. HLA class I and class II types, where available, came from metadata supplied by the sample provider rather than from assay-based typing.

V gives up 7 bases and J gives up 1 base, and the segment between their germline ends measures 10 bases. According to the germline V gene, CDR1 reads SQVTM and CDR2 reads ANQGSEA. From its cysteine to its phenylalanine, the CDR3 spans 12 amino acids. CDR3 DNA only is kept here, 36 bases in frame from base 1. TCRbeta CDR3 regions were amplified from genomic DNA by means of the immunoSEQ Assay, a bias-controlled multiplex PCR. Per the authors' processing: Nucleated cell counts per sample were estimated from amplification of reference gene primers within the assay. To quantify the absolute abundance of each unique TCRbeta CDR3 rearrangement, sequence reads were collapsed and filtered. For each sample, productive Simpson clonality was calculated by taking the square root of Simpson's diversity index across productive rearrangements. TCRdb obtained this table from immuneACCESS and retained in-frame rearrangements with V and J assigned. These tables miss some clones; where compared with another copy, unresolved V genes account for less than half of the shortfall, and the remainder is unexplained. Clone size and V and J calls were adopted from that table, with D and trimming inferred from the DNA. Within this sample are hundreds of thousands of clones, with approximately 90% of them counted one time only. Around 1.5% of the sample goes to the ten largest clones.

Participants in the prospective study were enrolled through a virtual design, were aged roughly 18 to 90 years, and lived in some 24 United States geographic areas. In the prospective study, participants were assigned to cohorts based on the clinical history participants reported in a screening survey and a study questionnaire. Exposed participants had been in contact with someone with a PCR-confirmed or clinician-diagnosed COVID-19 case within 2 weeks of study entry. Each participant in the prospective study had whole blood, serum and a nasopharyngeal or oropharyngeal swab collected by mobile phlebotomists. Additional blood draws and questionnaires over an approximately two-month period could optionally be provided by prospective study participants. Before DNA extraction, prospective study blood samples were shipped either frozen or at room temperature. Results and caveats for the whole study, not just this receptor: The amount of clinical and demographic metadata varied by source and participant and was provided uncurated.

This sequence uses TRBV29-1 and TRBJ1-1, with the D gene uncertain. The source of this sequence is a woman under 30 who had been exposed to COVID-19. Input material: PBMCs or T cells enriched from blood (not recorded which). The DNA sequence is TGCAGCGCGGAAAGACAGAACACTGAAGCTTTCTTT. This gives the protein CSAERQNTEAFF.